This T cell receptor beta chain was profiled in a study of CD8 T cells in Susac syndrome. The study's findings and limits: The number of individuals included in the study's TCR sequencing and HLA analysis was acknowledged as relatively small.

A note on this clonotype: The antigen remains undetermined.

Trimming stripped 5 bases from V and 5 bases from J, with 9 bases between. The CDR3 totals 12 residues. Germline CDR1 reads SEHNR; CDR2 reads FQNEAQ (reference sequence). With random hexamers, roughly 0.5 to 1 ug RNA was reverse transcribed. The immunoSEQ assay covered 54 Vbeta and 13 Jbeta segments for CDR3. A single record per CDR3 protein comes from TCRdb applying MiXCR to the immunoSEQ multiplex PCR reads. The sample records a few hundred thousand distinct CDR3 sequences, 75% to 90% being singletons. TCR beta sequencing covered blood CD8+ and CD4+ T cells. Treatment-naive patients with stable or active relapsing-remitting disease were the multiple sclerosis controls.

This clonotype was obtained from a human donor with multiple sclerosis. The rearrangement uses TRBV7-9 and TRBJ2-5; D remains unclear. Sequences were obtained from CD8+ T cells from PBMCs. CDR3 in amino acids: CASSPRAETQYF. The CDR3 region has the DNA TGTGCCAGCAGCCCTCGGGCCGAGACCCAGTACTTC.